A single sample is the source of the 30 T cell receptor beta chains below, sequenced in a study of vaccination and CD4 T cells after COVID-19. Treatment given: approximately 9-day PBMC culture with coronavirus spike peptide pools or control peptides (ViraFEST assay). No antigen is known for these receptors. Sequenced with the Oncomine TCR Beta short-read assay was DNA taken from cultured CD4+ T cells. Each CDR3 protein gets one entry after TCRdb re-called the PCR reads with MiXCR. The sample consists of around 9,600 distinct CDR3 sequences, around 50% of them appearing once. Sample: CD4+ T cells from blood, cultured in vitro. Receptors originate from a human donor who had recovered from COVID-19.

This clonotype came up a few times. The genes are TRBV20-1 and TRBJ1-1, with 10 bases identical to TRBD1. Germline CDR1 is DFQATT and CDR2 is SNEGSKA (reference sequence). This CDR3 region has 14 residues. The trim removed 6 bases at V and 5 bases at J, leaving 9 bases unmatched. DNA for the CDR3: TGCAGTGCGCAACGCGGACAGGGGGTGACTGAAGCTTTCTTT. Translated: CSAQRGQGVTEAFF.

This clonotype was observed a handful of times. The chain has TRBV7-3 and TRBJ1-1; no clear D. Germline V gives CDR1 SGHTA, CDR2 FQGTGA. The CDR3 consists of 15 residues. The germline V and J ends were trimmed by 2 bases and 1 base, with 11 bases remaining between them. The CDR3 spells CASSLAGRSNTEAFF. Written as DNA, the CDR3 is TGTGCCAGCAGCTTAGCAGGACGGTCGAACACTGAAGCTTTCTTT. Drawing the rest from reference TRBV7-3 and TRBJ1-1, the complete variable domain is GAGVSQTPSNKVTEKGKYVELRCDPISGHTALYWYRQSLGQGPEFLIYFQGTGAADDSGLPNDRFFAVRPEGSVSTLKIQRTERGDSAVYLCASSLAGRSNTEAFFGQGTRLTVV.

This clonotype was seen only a few times. This chain uses TRBV20-1 with TRBJ2-1; 14 positions match TRBD2. This CDR3 has 14 residues. Germline V CDR1 and CDR2: DFQATT, SNEGSKA (reference sequence). J was trimmed by 6 bases and V by 4 bases; bases with no gene match: 2. CDR3 loop: CSATGLAGVNEQFF. The CDR3 DNA is TGCAGTGCTACGGGACTAGCGGGAGTCAATGAGCAGTTCTTC.

The chain carries TRBV6-2 or TRBV6-3 and TRBJ2-3, with 7 bases lining up with TRBD2. This CDR3 has 14 residues. Germline V gene lookup returns CDR1 MNHEY and CDR2 SVGEGT. J gave up 3 bases and V 2 bases, and 2 bases lay outside the gene matches. This chain's CDR3 is CASSYRGGTDTQYF. DNA of the CDR3: TGTGCCAGCAGTTACAGGGGAGGGACAGATACGCAGTATTTT.

The count of this clonotype is one. This chain connects TRBV25-1 to TRBJ2-3; D is perhaps TRBD1 (6 bases). CDR3 length: 15 residues. Trimming took off 1 base at V and 1 base at J, with 9 bases between the two ends. Per germline, CDR1 MGHDK and CDR2 SYGVNS. The CDR3 loop reads CASSESGAGTDTQYF. The DNA of the CDR3 is TGTGCCAGCAGTGAATCAGGGGCTGGCACAGATACGCAGTATTTT.

V usage is TRBV7-2 and J usage is TRBJ2-2, with 11 nucleotides matching TRBD2. Trimming took 1 base from V and 7 from J; bases not matched to a gene: 8. This CDR3 has 17 amino acids. Germline V CDR1 and CDR2: SGHTA, FQGNSA. Here the CDR3 reads CASSLGTSGRRDGELFF. In DNA, the CDR3 is TGTGCCAGCAGCTTAGGCACTAGCGGGAGAAGGGACGGGGAGCTGTTTTTT.

This clonotype counts as large. The chain is built from TRBV9 and TRBJ1-2, with 8 bases fitting TRBD1. The V segment lost 4 bases and the J segment 5 bases; nucleotides outside the gene matches: 10. The germline V gene encodes CDR1 SGDLS and CDR2 YYNGEE. The CDR3 is 15 residues long. In DNA, the CDR3 is TGTGCCAGCAGCACCCCGGACAGGGAAGCTTATGGCTACACCTTC. Protein: CASSTPDREAYGYTF.

Only a few counts were recorded for this clonotype. The rearrangement links TRBV20-1 to TRBJ1-2; D is perhaps TRBD1 (6 bases). The CDR3 is 14 residues long. Germline CDR1 reads DFQATT; CDR2 reads SNEGSKA (reference sequence). Trimming left V 3 bases short and J 6 bases short, with 17 bases between. CDR3 residues: CSAREVGALDGYTF. CDR3 sequence (DNA): TGCAGTGCTAGGGAGGTGGGGGCCCTAGATGGCTACACCTTC.

This chain joins TRBV7-3 and TRBJ2-5, with D perhaps matching TRBD2 (5 bases). The CDR3 is made up of 13 amino acids. Germline V lookup: CDR1 SGHTA, CDR2 FQGTGA. Trimming removed 5 bases from V and 3 bases from J, with 10 bases in between. CDR3 nucleotide sequence: TGTGCCAGCAGCCCGGCGAGGGAAGAGACCCAGTACTTC. This sequence encodes CASSPAREETQYF.

This chain links TRBV28 with TRBJ1-2; perhaps TRBD1 as D (5 bases). Trimming removed 4 bases from V and 8 bases from J, with 14 bases in between. CDR1 is MDHEN and CDR2 is SYDVKM in the germline V gene. This CDR3 has 13 amino acids. The CDR3 loop is CASSSDPRGGYTF. The CDR3 bases are TGTGCCAGCAGTTCGGACCCCCGGGGCGGCTACACCTTC.

This clonotype was found a few times. This chain uses TRBV6-1 with TRBJ2-4; D unresolved. Trimming left V 4 bases short and J 9 bases short, with 13 bases between. The germline CDR1 and CDR2 sequences are MNHNS and SASEGT. The CDR3 is made up of 13 amino acids. CDR3 protein: CASSGSSPGIQYF. The CDR3 DNA follows: TGTGCCAGCAGTGGAAGCAGCCCCGGCATTCAGTACTTC.

The J gene is TRBJ2-3, the V gene TRBV12-3 or TRBV12-4; 10 nucleotides align to TRBD1. The CDR3 covers 16 residues. V dropped 6 bases and J dropped 2; count of bases not matched to a gene: 8. CDR3 protein: CASRTRDRGDTDTQYF. Here the CDR3 DNA reads TGTGCCAGCAGAACCCGGGACAGGGGAGACACAGATACGCAGTATTTT.

The V call is TRBV11-2, the J call TRBJ1-1; 7 bases map to TRBD1. The trim removed 2 bases at V and 0 bases at J, leaving 6 bases unmatched. CDR3 length: 16 residues. Germline loops: CDR1 SGHAT, CDR2 FQNNGV. The CDR3 spells CASSLKFGTVNTEAFF. CDR3 DNA sequence: TGTGCCAGCAGCTTAAAATTCGGGACAGTGAACACTGAAGCTTTCTTT.

V is TRBV7-9 and J is TRBJ2-5, with TRBD2 matching 8 bases. After removal of 1 base from V and 2 bases from J, the junction contained 3 bases not matched to a gene. The CDR3 is 15 residues long. Germline CDR1 SEHNR, CDR2 FQNEAQ (reference sequence). CDR3 protein: CASSLVLAAQETQYF. The CDR3 DNA reads TGTGCCAGCAGCTTAGTACTAGCGGCACAAGAGACCCAGTACTTC.

This clonotype was counted once. This chain connects TRBV20-1 to TRBJ2-1, with 8 nucleotides matching TRBD1. Germline loops: CDR1 DFQATT, CDR2 SNEGSKA (reference sequence). The CDR3 runs to 15 residues. The junction had 4 bases not matched to a gene; V was cut back by 3 bases and J by 0 bases. CDR3: CSASPGQDSYNEQFF. CDR3 bases: TGCAGTGCTAGTCCGGGACAGGACTCCTACAATGAGCAGTTCTTC.

This clonotype was detected a few times. V usage is TRBV20-1 and J usage is TRBJ1-1; D perhaps matches TRBD1 (5 bases). V lost 8 bases to trimming and J lost 0 bases, with 13 bases between them. Germline values: CDR1 DFQATT, CDR2 SNEGSKA (reference sequence). The CDR3 contains 13 residues. This CDR3 is CSPRGPVNTEAFF. In nucleotides, the CDR3 is TGCAGTCCGAGGGGCCCGGTGAACACTGAAGCTTTCTTT.

J is TRBJ2-7 and V is TRBV15; 8 bases fit TRBD1. Germline CDR1 reads LNHNV; CDR2 reads YYDKDF (reference sequence). V shed 5 bases, J shed 4 bases, and the junction held 4 bases outside the gene matches. The CDR3 extends over 13 amino acids. Here the CDR3 DNA reads TGTGCCACCAGCGGGGGACAGGCTTACGAGCAGTACTTC. This encodes CATSGGQAYEQYF.

In its sample, this clonotype was seen once. V usage is TRBV14 and J usage is TRBJ2-5; 7 nucleotides align to TRBD1. Germline loops: CDR1 SGHDN, CDR2 FVKESK. J was trimmed by 5 bases and V by 4 bases; bases with no gene match: 7. This CDR3 spans 14 amino acids. This CDR3 is CASSLRGGLETQYF. The CDR3 DNA reads as TGTGCCAGCAGCCTTCGAGGGGGCCTGGAGACCCAGTACTTC.

The chain has TRBV12-3 or TRBV12-4 and TRBJ1-5; D is unclear. The CDR3 runs 14 residues. V was clipped by 3 bases and J by 2 bases, with 8 bases between them. The CDR3 is CASSFSPGNQPQHF. The CDR3 nucleotides read TGTGCCAGCAGTTTCTCCCCAGGCAATCAGCCCCAGCATTTT.

Only a few counts were recorded for this clonotype. The V call is TRBV7-9, the J call TRBJ2-7; tentatively, D is TRBD2 (6 bases). The CDR3 is 17 amino acids. V lost 5 bases to trimming and J lost 0 bases, with 20 bases between them. The V gene's germline CDR1 is SEHNR and CDR2 FQNEAQ (reference sequence). The CDR3, as DNA: TGTGCCAGCAGCCCCCCCTGGGCGGAGCGGGTCTCCTACGAGCAGTACTTC. Its translation: CASSPPWAERVSYEQYF.

CDR3 region: CAISERIEQPQHF. The CDR3 bases are TGTGCCATCAGTGAGCGCATCGAACAGCCCCAGCATTTT. The chain links TRBV10-3 to TRBJ1-5; D gene unclear. CDR3 length: 13 residues. The V end lost 2 bases, the J end lost 7 bases, and 9 bases lay between the germline ends. Germline V gives CDR1 ENHRY, CDR2 SYGVKD.

This rearrangement joins TRBV7-2 to TRBJ2-2; D perhaps matches TRBD1 (6 bases). Germline V gene sequence: CDR1 SGHTA, CDR2 FQGNSA. The CDR3 totals 15 residues. V was cut by 2 bases and J by 8 bases, with 15 bases left in between. In nucleotides, the CDR3 is TGTGCCAGCAGCTTAAGTCTGGGGGCTTCGGGGGAGCTGTTTTTT. It specifies CASSLSLGASGELFF.

This clonotype was counted a few times. CDR3 region: CASSRQGRDYGYTF. Written as DNA, the CDR3 is TGTGCCAGCAGTAGACAGGGCCGGGACTATGGCTACACCTTC. This rearrangement joins TRBV6-1 to TRBJ1-2; TRBD1 agrees at 7 bases. Trimming took 5 bases from V and 3 from J; bases not matched to a gene: 6. The length of the CDR3 is 14 residues. Per germline, CDR1 MNHNS and CDR2 SASEGT.

The chain carries TRBV2 and TRBJ1-6; possibly TRBD1 for D (5 bases). The germline V and J ends were trimmed by 7 bases and 6 bases, with 16 bases remaining between them. The CDR3 spans 15 residues. CDR1 is SNHLY and CDR2 is FYNNEI in the germline V gene. The CDR3 nucleotides are TGTGCCAGCACCCCCGGGGGACGGAGTAATTCACCCCTCCACTTT. It is translated as CASTPGGRSNSPLHF.

This clonotype was found a few times. This chain joins TRBV6-1 and TRBJ2-2, with 7 bases fitting TRBD1. There are 12 residues in the CDR3. Unmatched junction bases numbered 2, after V lost 6 bases and J lost 7 bases. The germline V gene encodes CDR1 MNHNS and CDR2 SASEGT. The CDR3: CASRPGGGELFF. CDR3 bases: TGTGCCAGCAGACCAGGGGGCGGGGAGCTGTTTTTT.

The gene calls are TRBV7-9 and TRBJ2-5; either TRBD1 or TRBD2 may fit D (5 bases each). The CDR3 sequence is 15 residues long. The germline V gene has CDR1 SEHNR and CDR2 FQNEAQ (reference sequence). Trimming took 1 base from V and 4 from J, leaving 13 bases between them. CDR3 sequence (DNA): TGTGCCAGCAGCTTAGGGGTGGGGGTCGCAGAGACCCAGTACTTC. Amino acids: CASSLGVGVAETQYF.

This chain links TRBV6-1 with TRBJ2-7; D not certain. This CDR3 spans 17 amino acids. Trimming shortened V by 3 bases and J by 0 bases, and 18 bases separated the two germline ends. The germline V gene has CDR1 MNHNS and CDR2 SASEGT. In DNA, the CDR3 is TGTGCCAGCAGTGAGGAAGTATCCAGCAAAAGCTCCTACGAGCAGTACTTC. Its translation is CASSEEVSSKSSYEQYF.

The rearrangement links TRBV21-1 to TRBJ2-7; TRBD2, the D gene given by the table, was not confirmed from the DNA. TRBV21-1 is recorded as a pseudogene. CDR3 size: 12 residues. The CDR3 nucleotides read TGTGCCAGAGCGGAAAGCTCCTACGAGCAGTACTTC. This codes for CARAESSYEQYF.

V usage is TRBV2 and J usage is TRBJ2-3; TRBD1 aligns across 7 bases. V lost 4 bases to trimming and J lost 1 base; unmatched junction nucleotides: 5. This CDR3 contains 15 residues. Germline CDR1 SNHLY, CDR2 FYNNEI. CDR3 in DNA: TGTGCCAGCAGTGTCGACAGGGTGGGCACAGATACGCAGTATTTT. This translates into CASSVDRVGTDTQYF.

The chain is built from TRBV7-2 and TRBJ1-2, with 7 bases lining up with TRBD1. J was trimmed by 8 bases and V by 1 base; bases with no gene match: 7. CDR3 length equals 14 residues. Germline values: CDR1 SGHTA, CDR2 FQGNSA. For the CDR3, the DNA is TGTGCCAGCAGCTTAGACTTCACAGGGGTCGGCTACACCTTC. Its protein product is CASSLDFTGVGYTF.